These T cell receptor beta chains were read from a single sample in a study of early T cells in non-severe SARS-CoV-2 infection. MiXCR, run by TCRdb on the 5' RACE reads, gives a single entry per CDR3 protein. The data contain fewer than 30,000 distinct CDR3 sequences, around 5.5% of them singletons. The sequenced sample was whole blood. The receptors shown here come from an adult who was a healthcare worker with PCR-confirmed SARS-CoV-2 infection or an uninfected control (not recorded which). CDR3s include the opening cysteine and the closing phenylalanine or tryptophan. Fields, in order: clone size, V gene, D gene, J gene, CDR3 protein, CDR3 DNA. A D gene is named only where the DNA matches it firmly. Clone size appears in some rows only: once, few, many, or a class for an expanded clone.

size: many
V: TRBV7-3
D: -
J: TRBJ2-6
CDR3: CASSLTGQTSGANVLTF
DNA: TGTGCCAGCAGCTTAACGGGGCAGACCTCTGGGGCCAACGTCCTGACTTTC

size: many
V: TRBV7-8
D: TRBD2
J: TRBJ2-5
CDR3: CASSATGTSGGLFQETQYF
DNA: TGTGCCAGCAGCGCGACCGGGACTAGCGGGGGGCTCTTCCAAGAGACCCAGTACTTC

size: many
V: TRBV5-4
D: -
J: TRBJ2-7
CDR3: CASSLEPSKSSYEQYF
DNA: TGTGCCAGCAGCTTGGAGCCTAGCAAGAGCTCCTACGAGCAGTACTTC

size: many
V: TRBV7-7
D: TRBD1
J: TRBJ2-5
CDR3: CASSRDRGRETQYF
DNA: TGTGCCAGCAGCCGGGACAGGGGGCGAGAGACCCAGTACTTC

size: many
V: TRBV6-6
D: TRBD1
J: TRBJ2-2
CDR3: CASSPGTGVTGELFF
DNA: TGTGCCAGCAGTCCCGGGACAGGGGTTACCGGGGAGCTGTTTTTT

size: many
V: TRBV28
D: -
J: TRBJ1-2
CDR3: CASSESTAYGYTF
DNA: TGTGCCAGCAGCGAATCGACCGCCTATGGCTACACCTTC

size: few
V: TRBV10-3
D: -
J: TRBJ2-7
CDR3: CAISASLGGAYEQYF
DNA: TGTGCCATCAGTGCGAGCCTGGGTGGAGCCTACGAGCAGTACTTC

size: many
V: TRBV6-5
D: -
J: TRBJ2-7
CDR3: CASSYSISAGEGRSYEQYF
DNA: TGTGCCAGCAGTTACTCGATTTCGGCTGGTGAGGGGAGGTCCTACGAGCAGTACTTC

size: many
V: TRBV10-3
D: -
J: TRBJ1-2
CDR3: CAINREAYGYTF
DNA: TGTGCCATCAACCGGGAGGCCTATGGCTACACCTTC

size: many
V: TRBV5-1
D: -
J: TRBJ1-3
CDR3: CASSLATGEGNTIYF
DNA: TGCGCCAGCAGCTTGGCAACGGGGGAAGGAAACACCATATATTTT

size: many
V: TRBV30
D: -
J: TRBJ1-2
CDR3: CAWSSQGDGYTF
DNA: TGTGCCTGGAGTTCTCAGGGAGATGGCTACACCTTC

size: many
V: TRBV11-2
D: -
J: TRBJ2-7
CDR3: CASSFDVYEQYF
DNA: TGTGCCAGCAGCTTTGATGTATACGAGCAGTACTTC

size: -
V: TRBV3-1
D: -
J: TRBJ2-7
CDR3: CASSQDPTPAYEQYF
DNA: TGTGCCAGCAGCCAAGATCCGACGCCTGCCTACGAGCAGTACTTC

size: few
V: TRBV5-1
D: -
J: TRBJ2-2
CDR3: CASSSQDRNTGELFF
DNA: TGCGCCAGCAGCTCCCAGGACCGAAACACCGGGGAGCTGTTTTTT

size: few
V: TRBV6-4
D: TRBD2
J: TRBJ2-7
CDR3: CASRAGTRCYEQYF
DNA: TGTGCCAGCAGGGCCGGGACTAGGTGCTACGAGCAGTACTTC

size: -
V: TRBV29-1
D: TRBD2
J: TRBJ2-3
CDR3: CSVGRDGGNTDTQYF
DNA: TGCAGCGTTGGCCGTGACGGGGGGAACACAGATACGCAGTATTTT

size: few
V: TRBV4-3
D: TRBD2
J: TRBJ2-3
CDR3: CASSQGLAGGRSDTQYF
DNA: TGCGCCAGCAGCCAAGGACTAGCGGGGGGGCGGTCCGATACGCAGTATTTT

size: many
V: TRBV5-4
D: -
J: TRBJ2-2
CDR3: CASSNPGTGELFF
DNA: TGTGCCAGCAGTAACCCTGGCACCGGGGAGCTGTTTTTT

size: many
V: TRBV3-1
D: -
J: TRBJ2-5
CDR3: CASSPTSQGTQYF
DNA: TGTGCCAGCAGCCCCACTAGCCAGGGGACCCAGTACTTC

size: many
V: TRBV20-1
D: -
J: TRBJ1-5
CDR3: CSASATGKRSNQPQHF
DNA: TGCAGTGCTAGCGCTACAGGGAAAAGAAGCAATCAGCCCCAGCATTTT

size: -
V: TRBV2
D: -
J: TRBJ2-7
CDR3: CASSARQGNSYEQYF
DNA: TGTGCCAGCAGTGCTCGGCAGGGGAATTCCTACGAGCAGTACTTC

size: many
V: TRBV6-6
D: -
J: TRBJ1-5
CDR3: CASSSLDGTTHQPQHF
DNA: TGTGCCAGCAGTTCCCTTGACGGGACTACGCATCAGCCCCAGCATTTT

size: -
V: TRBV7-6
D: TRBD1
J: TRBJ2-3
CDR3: CASSTGQGITSSTDTQYF
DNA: TGTGCCAGCAGCACCGGACAGGGCATTACCTCTAGCACAGATACGCAGTATTTT

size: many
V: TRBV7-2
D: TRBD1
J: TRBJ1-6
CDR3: CASSPVTGGRAPLHF
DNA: TGTGCCAGCAGCCCTGTAACAGGGGGCAGGGCACCCCTCCACTTT

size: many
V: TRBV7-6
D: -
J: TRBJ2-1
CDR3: CASSLAIRAYNEQFF
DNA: TGTGCCAGCAGCTTAGCGATCAGGGCCTACAATGAGCAGTTCTTC

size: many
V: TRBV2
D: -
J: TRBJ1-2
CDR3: CASKGEIGYGYTF
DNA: TGTGCCAGCAAAGGAGAGATCGGCTATGGCTACACCTTC

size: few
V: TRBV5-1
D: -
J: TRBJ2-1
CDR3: CASRGQGTYNEQFF
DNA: TGCGCCAGCAGGGGCCAGGGGACATACAATGAGCAGTTCTTC

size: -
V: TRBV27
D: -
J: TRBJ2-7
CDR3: CASSPGGGPSSYEQYF
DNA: TGTGCCAGCAGCCCAGGGGGGGGTCCCTCCTCCTACGAGCAGTACTTC

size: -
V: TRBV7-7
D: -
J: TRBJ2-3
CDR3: CASSFSQGPTDTQYF
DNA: TGTGCCAGCAGCTTTTCCCAGGGCCCGACAGATACGCAGTATTTT

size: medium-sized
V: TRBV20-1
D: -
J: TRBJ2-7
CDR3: CSARALYEQYF
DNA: TGCAGTGCTAGAGCACTTTACGAGCAGTACTTC

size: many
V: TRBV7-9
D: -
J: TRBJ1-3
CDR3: CASSGGTSSGNTIYF
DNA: TGTGCCAGCAGCGGCGGGACATCCTCTGGAAACACCATATATTTT

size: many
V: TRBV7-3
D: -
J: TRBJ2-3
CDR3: CASSPTVWGRDTQYF
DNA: TGTGCCAGCAGCCCGACGGTCTGGGGCCGAGATACGCAGTATTTT

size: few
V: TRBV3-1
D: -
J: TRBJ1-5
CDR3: CASSHRGRGNQPQHF
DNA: TGTGCCAGCAGCCATCGGGGACGGGGGAATCAGCCCCAGCATTTT

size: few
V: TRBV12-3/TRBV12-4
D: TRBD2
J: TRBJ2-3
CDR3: CASSLGLAGVGTDTQYF
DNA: TGTGCCAGCAGTTTGGGTTTAGCGGGGGTGGGAACAGATACGCAGTATTTT

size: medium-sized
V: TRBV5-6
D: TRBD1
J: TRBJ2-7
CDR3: CASSSVDRPSYEQYF
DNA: TGTGCCAGCAGCTCCGTGGACAGGCCCTCCTACGAGCAGTACTTC

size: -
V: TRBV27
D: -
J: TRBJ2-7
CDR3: CACSPLDLSYEQYF
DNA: TGTGCCTGCAGTCCCTTAGACCTCTCCTACGAGCAGTACTTC

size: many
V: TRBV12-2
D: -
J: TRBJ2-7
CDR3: CASRHCPGTSGYEQYF
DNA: TGTGCAAGTCGCCACTGCCCCGGGACTAGCGGCTACGAGCAGTACTTC

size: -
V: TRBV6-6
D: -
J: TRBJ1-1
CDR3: CASSGNTEAFF
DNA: TGTGCCAGCAGTGGGAACACTGAAGCTTTCTTT

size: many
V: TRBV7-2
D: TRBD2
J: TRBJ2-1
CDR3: CASSLGLAGLSYNEQFF
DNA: TGTGCCAGCAGCCTGGGACTAGCGGGGCTTTCCTACAATGAGCAGTTCTTC

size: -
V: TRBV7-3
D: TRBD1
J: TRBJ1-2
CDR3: CASSPGTGSYGYTF
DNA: TGTGCCAGCAGCCCCGGGACAGGGAGCTATGGCTACACCTTC

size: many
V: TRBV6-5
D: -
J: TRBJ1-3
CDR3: CASSYSSRSENTIYF
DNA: TGTGCCAGCAGTTACTCGAGTCGATCTGAAAACACCATATATTTT

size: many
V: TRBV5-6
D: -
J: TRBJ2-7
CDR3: CASSSRVGPPSYEQYF
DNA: TGTGCCAGCAGCAGCCGGGTGGGGCCACCTTCCTACGAGCAGTACTTC

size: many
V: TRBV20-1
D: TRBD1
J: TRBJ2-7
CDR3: CSARSGTGSYEQYF
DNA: TGCAGTGCTCGGTCCGGGACAGGCTCCTACGAGCAGTACTTC

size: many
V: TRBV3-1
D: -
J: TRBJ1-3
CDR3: CASSQADGISENTIYF
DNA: TGTGCCAGCAGCCAAGCAGACGGTATCTCTGAAAACACCATATATTTT

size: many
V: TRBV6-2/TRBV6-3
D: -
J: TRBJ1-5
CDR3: CASSEDSNNQPQHF
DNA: TGTGCCAGCAGTGAGGACAGCAATAATCAGCCCCAGCATTTT

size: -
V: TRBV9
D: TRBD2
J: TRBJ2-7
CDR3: CASSPGLVLYEQYF
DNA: TGTGCCAGCAGCCCGGGACTAGTCCTCTACGAGCAGTACTTC

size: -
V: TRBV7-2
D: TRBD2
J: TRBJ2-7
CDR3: CASSLGKRTSKEVHEQYF
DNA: TGTGCCAGCAGCTTAGGAAAAAGGACTAGCAAAGAAGTCCACGAGCAGTACTTC

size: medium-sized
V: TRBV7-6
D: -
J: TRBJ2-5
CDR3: CASSLELETQYF
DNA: TGTGCCAGCAGCTTAGAACTGGAGACCCAGTACTTC

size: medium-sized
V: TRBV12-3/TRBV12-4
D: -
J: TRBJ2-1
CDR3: CASSVTYRENEQFF
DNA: TGTGCCAGCAGTGTTACGTATAGGGAGAATGAGCAGTTCTTC

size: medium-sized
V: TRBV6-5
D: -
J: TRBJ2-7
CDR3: CASSSGLLGEQYF
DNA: TGTGCCAGCAGTTCGGGACTTCTCGGGGAGCAGTACTTC

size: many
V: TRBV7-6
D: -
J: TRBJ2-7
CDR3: CASSLAGEIYEQYF
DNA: TGTGCCAGCAGCTTAGCGGGGGAGATCTACGAGCAGTACTTC

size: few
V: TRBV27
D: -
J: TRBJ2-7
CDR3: CASSLGGRVHEQYF
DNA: TGTGCCAGCAGTTTAGGCGGCAGGGTCCACGAGCAGTACTTC

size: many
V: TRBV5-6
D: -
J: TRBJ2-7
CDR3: CASSLLLGLNSAYEQYF
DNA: TGTGCCAGCAGCTTGCTTCTAGGGTTGAATTCAGCCTACGAGCAGTACTTC

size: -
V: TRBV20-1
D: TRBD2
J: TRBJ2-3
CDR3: CSGSGGKSGTQYF
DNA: TGCAGTGGGAGCGGGGGAAAAAGTGGTACGCAGTATTTT

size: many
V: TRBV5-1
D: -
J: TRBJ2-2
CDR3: CASRGASNTGELFF
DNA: TGCGCCAGCCGGGGGGCTTCGAACACCGGGGAGCTGTTTTTT

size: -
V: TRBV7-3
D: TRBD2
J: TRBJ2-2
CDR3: CASSPETSQGGELFF
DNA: TGTGCCAGCAGCCCCGAGACTAGCCAGGGCGGGGAGCTGTTTTTT